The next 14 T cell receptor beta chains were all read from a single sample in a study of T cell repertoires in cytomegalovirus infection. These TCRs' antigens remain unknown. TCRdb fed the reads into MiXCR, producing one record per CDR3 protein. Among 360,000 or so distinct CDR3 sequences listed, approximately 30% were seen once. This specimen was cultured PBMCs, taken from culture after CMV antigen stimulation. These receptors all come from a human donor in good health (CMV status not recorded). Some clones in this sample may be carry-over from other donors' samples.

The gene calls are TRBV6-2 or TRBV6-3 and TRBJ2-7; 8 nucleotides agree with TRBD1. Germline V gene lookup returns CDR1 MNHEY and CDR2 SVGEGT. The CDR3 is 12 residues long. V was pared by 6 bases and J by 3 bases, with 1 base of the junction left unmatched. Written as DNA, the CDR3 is TGTGCCAGCAGCGACAGGGGCTACGAGCAGTACGTC. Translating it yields CASSDRGYEQYV.

The CDR3 is CASRASSYEQYF. The DNA of the CDR3 is TGTGCCAGCAGGGCGAGCTCCTACGAGCAGTACTTC. The chain carries TRBV6-2 or TRBV6-3 and TRBJ2-7, with D unclear. The CDR3 covers 12 residues. The germline V gene encodes CDR1 MNHEY and CDR2 SVGEGT. V was shortened by 6 bases and J by 0 bases, with 6 bases between the two germline ends.

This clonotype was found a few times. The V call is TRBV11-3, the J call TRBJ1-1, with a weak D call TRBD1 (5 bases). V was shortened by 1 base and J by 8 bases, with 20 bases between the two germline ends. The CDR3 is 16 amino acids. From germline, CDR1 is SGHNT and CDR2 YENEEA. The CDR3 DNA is TGTGCCAGCAGCTTAGGTGTTAGGGGAAGCGGTGTGGAAGCTTTCTTT. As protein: CASSLGVRGSGVEAFF.

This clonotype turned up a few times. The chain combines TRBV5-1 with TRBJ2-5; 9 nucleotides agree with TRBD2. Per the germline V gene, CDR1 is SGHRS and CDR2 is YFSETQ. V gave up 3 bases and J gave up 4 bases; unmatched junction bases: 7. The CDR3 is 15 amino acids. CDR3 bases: TGCGCCAGCAGCTCGGGACTAGCACGCGGAGAGACCCAGTACTTC. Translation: CASSSGLARGETQYF.

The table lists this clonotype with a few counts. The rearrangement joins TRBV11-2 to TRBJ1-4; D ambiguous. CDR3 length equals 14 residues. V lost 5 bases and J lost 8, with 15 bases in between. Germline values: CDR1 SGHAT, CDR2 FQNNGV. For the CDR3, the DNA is TGTGCCAGCAGCGCGCCCTCGGAGGGCGAAAAACTGTTTTTT. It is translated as CASSAPSEGEKLFF.

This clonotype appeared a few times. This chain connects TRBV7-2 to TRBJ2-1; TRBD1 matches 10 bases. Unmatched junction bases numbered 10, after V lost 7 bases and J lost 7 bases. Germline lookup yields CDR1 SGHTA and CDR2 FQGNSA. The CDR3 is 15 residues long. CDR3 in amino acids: CASTDLGTGVNEQFF. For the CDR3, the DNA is TGTGCCAGCACCGACCTGGGGACAGGGGTAAATGAGCAGTTCTTC.

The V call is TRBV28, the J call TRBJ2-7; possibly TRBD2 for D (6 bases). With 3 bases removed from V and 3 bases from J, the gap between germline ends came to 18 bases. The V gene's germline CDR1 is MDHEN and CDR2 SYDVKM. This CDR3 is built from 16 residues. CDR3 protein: CASSFLGAGILYEQYF. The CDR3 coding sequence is TGTGCCAGCAGTTTTCTAGGGGCGGGAATCCTCTACGAGCAGTACTTC.

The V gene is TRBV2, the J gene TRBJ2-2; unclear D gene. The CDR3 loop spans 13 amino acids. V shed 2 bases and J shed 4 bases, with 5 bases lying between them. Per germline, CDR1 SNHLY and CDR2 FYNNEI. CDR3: CASSEHVTGELFF. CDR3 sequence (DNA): TGTGCCAGCAGTGAACACGTCACCGGGGAGCTGTTTTTT.

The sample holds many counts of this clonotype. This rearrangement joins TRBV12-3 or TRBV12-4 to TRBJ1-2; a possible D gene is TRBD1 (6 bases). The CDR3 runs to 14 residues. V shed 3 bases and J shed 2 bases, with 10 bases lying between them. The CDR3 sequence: CASSFWQGNYGYTF. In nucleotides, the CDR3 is TGTGCCAGCAGTTTTTGGCAGGGGAACTATGGCTACACCTTC.

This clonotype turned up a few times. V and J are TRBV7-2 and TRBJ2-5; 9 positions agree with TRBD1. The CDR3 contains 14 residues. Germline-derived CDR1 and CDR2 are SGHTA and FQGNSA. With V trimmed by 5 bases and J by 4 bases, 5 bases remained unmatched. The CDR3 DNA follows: TGTGCCAGCAGCCTTCACAGGGGGCCAGAGACCCAGTACTTC. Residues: CASSLHRGPETQYF.

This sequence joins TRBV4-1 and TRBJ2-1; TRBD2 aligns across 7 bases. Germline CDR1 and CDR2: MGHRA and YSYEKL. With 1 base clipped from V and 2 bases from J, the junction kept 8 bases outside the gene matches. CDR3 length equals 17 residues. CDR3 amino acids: CASSQGGRGLAYNEQFF. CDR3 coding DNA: TGCGCCAGCAGCCAAGGTGGCAGAGGACTAGCCTACAATGAGCAGTTCTTC.

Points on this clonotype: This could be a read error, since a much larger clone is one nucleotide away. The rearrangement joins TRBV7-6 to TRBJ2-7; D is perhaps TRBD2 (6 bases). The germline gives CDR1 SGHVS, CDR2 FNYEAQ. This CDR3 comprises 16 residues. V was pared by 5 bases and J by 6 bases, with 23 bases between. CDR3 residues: CASSPELAGRPREQYF. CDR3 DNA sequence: TGTGCCAGCAGCCCTGAGTTGGCGGGACGACCCCGCGAGCAGTACTTC.

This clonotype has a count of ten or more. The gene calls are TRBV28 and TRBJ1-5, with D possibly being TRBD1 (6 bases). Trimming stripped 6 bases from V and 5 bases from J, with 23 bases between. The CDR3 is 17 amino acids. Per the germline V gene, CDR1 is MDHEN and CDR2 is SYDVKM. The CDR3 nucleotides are TGTGCCAGCAGACTCTCAGTGTATGGGGGGCACTATCAGCCCCAGCATTTT. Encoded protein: CASRLSVYGGHYQPQHF.

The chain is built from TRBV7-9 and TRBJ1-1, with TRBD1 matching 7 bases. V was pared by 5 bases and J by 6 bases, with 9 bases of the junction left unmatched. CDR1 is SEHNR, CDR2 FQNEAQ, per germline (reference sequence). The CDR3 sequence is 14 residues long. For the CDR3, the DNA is TGTGCCAGCAGCCGGGACAGTCTTGGGGCTGAAGCTTTCTTT. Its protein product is CASSRDSLGAEAFF. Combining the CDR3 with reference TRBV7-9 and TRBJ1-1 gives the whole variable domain DTGVSQNPRHKITKRGQNVTFRCDPISEHNRLYWYRQTLGQGPEFLTYFQNEAQLEKSRLLSDRFSAERPKGSFSTLEIQRTEQGDSAMYLCASSRDSLGAEAFFGQGTRLTVV.